The clone carrying this T cell receptor (beta chain) was counted ten times or more. TCRdb reprocessed the reads via MiXCR and lists one record per CDR3 protein. Of under 350,000 distinct CDR3 sequences detected, 8% to 9.5% appear once; the ten largest clones hold over 3.5%. This sample stems from a study of T cell repertoires in cytomegalovirus infection. Study context: Carrying CMV and the relevant HLA type showed in public TCR beta signatures.

Germline V gives CDR1 SEHNR, CDR2 FQNEAQ (reference sequence). The CDR3 totals 11 residues. The V and J ends lost 7 bases and 6 bases respectively, with 8 bases between them. The sample comprised PBMCs. The rearrangement uses TRBV7-9 and TRBJ2-3; maybe TRBD2 (6 bases). The TCR originated in a human donor in good health (CMV status not recorded). Some clones in this sample may be carry-over from other donors' samples. The CDR3 reads CASIRGDTQYF. CDR3 nucleotide sequence: TGTGCCAGCATCCGGGGGGATACGCAGTATTTT. The full variable domain, in which reference TRBV7-9 and TRBJ2-3 provide the parts outside the CDR3, is DTGVSQNPRHKITKRGQNVTFRCDPISEHNRLYWYRQTLGQGPEFLTYFQNEAQLEKSRLLSDRFSAERPKGSFSTLEIQRTEQGDSAMYLCASIRGDTQYFGPGTRLTVL.